Presented here are 13 T cell receptor beta chains from one specimen sequenced in a study of molecular identifiers for immune sequencing clone quantification. From the PCR reads, TCRdb called clonotypes with MiXCR, one entry per CDR3 protein. The sample gives more than 450,000 distinct CDR3 sequences, roughly 23% of which show up once; under 0.85% is in the top ten. Sequences were obtained from naive CD8+ T cells from blood, with Jurkat cell RNA spiked in. The subset here: FACS-sorted CD8+CD4-CCR7+CD45RA+ naive T cells. The receptor set was obtained from a human donor in good health. Some libraries in this study had Jurkat cell RNA spiked in.

On this clonotype: A much larger clone lies a single base off, so this may be a read error. The final CDR3 position lacks the conserved phenylalanine or tryptophan, pointing to a likely read error. The V call is TRBV7-6, the J call TRBJ2-6, with 8 positions matching TRBD1. CDR3 length: 19 amino acids. Germline CDR1 SGHVS, CDR2 FNYEAQ. V trimming: 2 bases; J trimming: 3 bases; junction bases outside the gene matches: 12. The CDR3 is CASSLTRTGLSFGANVLTS. CDR3 sequence (DNA): TGTGCCAGCAGCTTAACAAGGACAGGGTTAAGCTTTGGGGCCAACGTCCTGACTTCC.

This clonotype was found a few times. The rearrangement uses TRBV28 and TRBJ2-7, with 8 nucleotides matching TRBD2. The ends lost 5 bases at V and 3 bases at J; junction bases unmatched: 6. The germline V gene encodes CDR1 MDHEN and CDR2 SYDVKM. The CDR3 has 14 amino acids. CDR3 coding DNA: TGTGCCAGCAGTCCCTTAGCGGGGATCTACGAGCAGTACTTC. Amino acid sequence: CASSPLAGIYEQYF.

The gene calls are TRBV27 and TRBJ2-2; 11 bases are a match to TRBD2. The junction had 4 bases not matched to a gene; V was cut back by 3 bases and J by 4 bases. There are 16 residues in the CDR3. CDR1 MNHEY and CDR2 SMNVEV come from the germline V gene (reference sequence). CDR3 region: CASSFLAGGPTGELFF. The DNA for the CDR3 is TGTGCCAGCAGTTTCCTAGCGGGGGGCCCCACCGGGGAGCTGTTTTTT.

The rearrangement links TRBV29-1 to TRBJ1-2, with D maybe TRBD1 (6 bases). CDR1 and CDR2 from the germline V gene are SQVTM and ANQGSEA. The CDR3 has 14 residues. Between the trimmed V and J ends, which lost 6 bases and 7 bases, there was a span of 21 bases. DNA of the CDR3: TGCAGCGTAAGTCCGGGACATTTGGCCGGTGGCTACACCTTC. The encoded protein is CSVSPGHLAGGYTF.

The chain links TRBV19 to TRBJ2-7; D not certain. Germline V gene sequence: CDR1 LNHDA, CDR2 SQIVND (reference sequence). V was cut by 10 bases and J by 2 bases, with 18 bases left in between. The CDR3 spans 14 residues. In DNA, the CDR3 is TGTGCCACCACCCCCGAGGCCAGCCCCTACGAGCAGTACTTC. Encoded protein: CATTPEASPYEQYF.

This clonotype has only a few counts. J is TRBJ2-7 and V is TRBV5-6; TRBD2 agrees at 7 bases. The junction had 4 bases not matched to a gene; V was cut back by 3 bases and J by 1 base. Germline V CDR1 and CDR2: SGHDT, YYEEEE. This CDR3 spans 14 amino acids. CDR3 amino acids: CASSWGGTSYEQYF. The DNA of the CDR3 is TGTGCCAGCAGCTGGGGGGGGACGTCCTACGAGCAGTACTTC.

The chain links TRBV6-6 to TRBJ2-5; 14 bases fit TRBD2. V lost 0 bases, J lost 5 bases, and 5 bases stayed unmatched. The CDR3 runs to 17 residues. Germline loops: CDR1 MNHNY, CDR2 SVGAGI (reference sequence). CDR3 DNA sequence: TGTGCCAGCAGTTACTCTTGGACTAGCGGGGGGTCTGAGACCCAGTACTTC. This translates into CASSYSWTSGGSETQYF.

This clonotype turned up a few times. The chain uses TRBV9 and TRBJ1-1; D gene uncertain. Per germline, CDR1 SGDLS and CDR2 YYNGEE. This CDR3 is built from 15 residues. Trimming stripped 0 bases from V and 1 base from J, with 10 bases between. CDR3 sequence: CASSVVMGSNTEAFF. CDR3 nucleotide sequence: TGTGCCAGCAGCGTAGTGATGGGATCGAACACTGAAGCTTTCTTT.

The V and J genes are TRBV28 and TRBJ1-5, with unresolved D. Trimming removed 3 bases from V and 6 bases from J, with 12 bases in between. The CDR3 contains 14 residues. CDR1 and CDR2 from the germline V gene are MDHEN and SYDVKM. CDR3 nucleotides: TGTGCCAGCAGTTTGTCGGGATTTTCTCAGCCCCAGCATTTT. This encodes CASSLSGFSQPQHF.

This sequence joins TRBV7-2 and TRBJ2-7, with TRBD1 identical over 9 bases. After removal of 3 bases from V and 3 bases from J, the junction contained 6 bases not matched to a gene. Germline assignment: CDR1 SGHTA and CDR2 FQGNSA. The CDR3 sequence is 15 residues long. This CDR3 is CASSFARDRDYEQYF. CDR3 coding DNA: TGTGCCAGCAGCTTTGCCCGGGACAGGGACTACGAGCAGTACTTC.

This clonotype was picked up a small number of times. The chain combines TRBV6-1 with TRBJ1-1; D gene ambiguous. Trimming took off 6 bases at V and 10 bases at J, with 3 bases between the two ends. The CDR3 sequence is 8 residues long. Germline V gives CDR1 MNHNS, CDR2 SASEGT. The CDR3 DNA is TGTGCCAGCAGCGGAGCTTTCTTT. Translated, it gives CASSGAFF.

This clonotype was counted at least ten times. This rearrangement joins TRBV20-1 to TRBJ2-7; 10 nucleotides align to TRBD2. CDR3 length: 14 residues. Germline V CDR1 and CDR2: DFQATT, SNEGSKA (reference sequence). With 6 bases clipped from V and 1 base from J, the junction kept 6 bases outside the gene matches. CDR3 sequence: CSAASGRVSYEQYF. CDR3 in DNA: TGCAGTGCAGCGAGCGGGAGGGTTTCCTACGAGCAGTACTTC.

In regard to this clonotype: It may be a read error: a sequence one base away is much more abundant. This chain joins TRBV6-6 and TRBJ1-4; D is ambiguous. Germline V gene sequence: CDR1 MNHNY, CDR2 SVGAGI (reference sequence). V gave up 6 bases and J gave up 3 bases, with 17 bases separating them. There are 16 residues in the CDR3. DNA of the CDR3: TGTGCCAGCAGGGACGAGCAACGTTCGGCTAATGAAAAACTGTTTTTT. Translated: CASRDEQRSANEKLFF.